The present TCR beta chain was sequenced within a study of cytomegalovirus exposure and HLA in healthy donors. This clone was observed a handful of times. The antigen is unknown. Every donor was a healthy person donating bone marrow. It was with 60 Vbeta and 13 Jbeta primers that the PCR ran. Repertoires were generated with immunoSEQ multiplex PCR, while TCRdb's copy carries only in-frame clones and drops some. The table has about 150,000 clones, 9.7% seen once. Findings and caveats of the study: With later analysis, a missense DCLRE1C variant became linked to TCR beta V- and J-gene trimming. Later examination showed HLA-associated TCR beta chains had greater clonal expansion than equally common others.

Germline V gene lookup returns CDR1 MNHNS and CDR2 SASEGT. This CDR3 spans 15 amino acids. The V and J ends lost 1 base and 2 bases, in that order; junction bases with no gene match: 2. Sequenced input: PBMCs. The receptor was isolated from a middle-aged man in good health and CMV-seronegative. This chain uses TRBV6-1 with TRBJ1-5; 7 bases match TRBD1. The CDR3 DNA reads as TGTGCCAGCAGTGAAGACAGGGGTGGCAATCAGCCCCAGCATTTT. It translates to CASSEDRGGNQPQHF.